This TCR beta chain was sequenced for a study of T cell repertoires in Merkel cell carcinoma (dated by TCRdb to 2018 to 2020). The study in broad terms: Patients who had received intralesional immunotherapy or systemic immune checkpoint blockade ahead of the biopsy were left out. To be included, a subject needed both a diagnosis of MCPyV-positive Merkel cell carcinoma and tumor-infiltrating lymphocytes that had been successfully expanded in vitro. The MCPyV-specific clonotypes were initially defined from expanded tumor-infiltrating lymphocytes through tetramer sorting, cloning and paired TCR sequencing.

General conclusions and limits of the study: The study did not examine normal tissue biopsies.

Each study subject had MCPyV-positive Merkel cell carcinoma confirmed by biopsy and had serum antibodies to T-antigen that tested positive. Genomic DNA was extracted from about six adjacent 10-micron frozen tumor sections without cell sorting or culture. Optimal cutting temperature compound was used to freeze tumor biopsy tissue measuring roughly 5 x 5 x 5 mm. Hematoxylin and eosin scout sections confirmed abundant Merkel cell carcinoma and infiltrating cells in the frozen biopsy. As regards this clone: Its antigen is unknown. Base qualities are not provided; no much larger clone lies one nucleotide away.

The immunoSEQ assay was used both to sequence TRB CDR3 from tumor genomic DNA and to process the resulting data. This is the immuneACCESS table as TCRdb keeps it, with only in-frame sequences that have V and J called. A part of the clones is gone; compared with another copy, unresolved V genes explain less than half, and the rest is unexplained. This sample holds approximately 14,000 clones; roughly 72% were observed only once. Clones ranked in the top ten supply 17% of the sample. Its CDR3 holds 11 amino acids, cysteine through phenylalanine. Only CDR3 DNA is held: 33 bases, read in frame from base 1. CDR1 ENHRY and CDR2 SYGVKD are derived from the germline V gene. The trim is 10 bases for V and 7 bases for J, with a gap of 14 bases between the germline ends.

Source material: tumor tissue. The V and J genes are TRBV10-3 and TRBJ2-7, and the D gene may be TRBD2, 6 bases matching. This sequence originates from an adult with Merkel cell carcinoma. The sequenced DNA: TGTGCCACCGCTAGCGATAGGGAGCAGTACTTC. This codes for CATASDREQYF.